This paragraph reports one T cell receptor beta chain. What it recognizes is unknown. A read error is possible here, since a much larger clone lies one base away. Generation of TCR beta libraries employed quantitative 5'-RACE incorporating molecular barcodes. From the 5' RACE reads, TCRdb called clonotypes with MiXCR, one entry per CDR3 protein. The sample includes a few hundred thousand distinct CDR3 sequences, 11% of them seen just once. This specimen belongs to a study of CD8 T cells in ankylosing spondylitis. Findings and caveats of the study: Some of the motif variants had earlier been found in reactive arthritis patients' fluid and blood. Within ankylosing spondylitis blood, a TCR beta motif made up of eight or nine highly homologous variants appeared to be characteristic. As reported, disease-linked clones showed significant enrichment in matched ankylosing spondylitis synovial fluid.

Germline V gene data show CDR1 as MDHEN and CDR2 as SYDVKM. The CDR3 spans 14 residues. Trimming pared 8 bases from V and 0 bases from J, leaving 14 bases between. V is TRBV28 and J is TRBJ2-7; TRBD1 might be the D (6 bases). The source of this sequence is a female donor with ankylosing spondylitis or in good health (not recorded which). The specimen was blood, either unsorted or a sorted T cell fraction (not recorded which). CDR3: CASQAQGFSYEQYF. CDR3 DNA sequence: TGTGCCAGCCAGGCACAGGGCTTCTCCTACGAGCAGTACTTC.